Listed below are T cell receptor beta chains from one sample, sequenced in a study of blood T cell repertoires in COVID-19. The method was immunoSEQ multiplex PCR; TCRdb's version includes in-frame clones alone and lacks a portion of them. The sample lists hundreds of thousands of clones, 80% to 90% occurring once. Sequencing was carried out using PBMCs or T cells enriched from blood (not recorded which). The receptors stem from a man aged 40-55 years who had recovered from COVID-19. CDR3s include the opening cysteine and the closing phenylalanine or tryptophan. The order of the fields is V gene, J gene, clone size, D gene, CDR3 DNA, CDR3 protein. D genes are given only for firm matches. A clone size is listed for some rows: how often the clone was seen (once, few, many), or a class if it is expanded.

v_gene: TRBV29-1
j_gene: TRBJ2-7
abundance: -
d_gene: -
CDR3nt: TGCAGCGTTGAGATAGGGGCCCCCTACGAGCAGTACTTC
CDR3aa: CSVEIGAPYEQYF

v_gene: TRBV11-2
j_gene: TRBJ2-7
abundance: -
d_gene: -
CDR3nt: TGTGCCAGCAGCCTTATTCAGGGTATGGCCTACGAGCAGTACTTC
CDR3aa: CASSLIQGMAYEQYF

v_gene: TRBV14
j_gene: TRBJ2-3
abundance: -
d_gene: TRBD1
CDR3nt: TGTGCCAGCAGTCCCGGGACAGGGCGGTCTACGCAGTATTTT
CDR3aa: CASSPGTGRSTQYF

v_gene: TRBV6-5
j_gene: TRBJ2-7
abundance: -
d_gene: TRBD2
CDR3nt: TGTGCCAGCAGTCGGACTAGCGGGGCTTACGAGCAGTACTTC
CDR3aa: CASSRTSGAYEQYF

v_gene: TRBV29-1
j_gene: TRBJ2-3
abundance: -
d_gene: TRBD1
CDR3nt: TGCAGCGTTGCCAGACAGGGTAGCACAGATACGCAGTATTTT
CDR3aa: CSVARQGSTDTQYF

v_gene: TRBV5-5
j_gene: TRBJ1-2
abundance: once
d_gene: TRBD1
CDR3nt: TGTGCCAGCAGCTTGGGGACAGGGTTGGGCGGCTACACCTTC
CDR3aa: CASSLGTGLGGYTF

v_gene: TRBV19
j_gene: TRBJ2-1
abundance: -
d_gene: TRBD1
CDR3nt: TGTGCCAGTAGTATAGATAGGGGACAGGCTTACAATGAGCAGTTCTTC
CDR3aa: CASSIDRGQAYNEQFF

v_gene: TRBV19
j_gene: TRBJ1-1
abundance: -
d_gene: TRBD1
CDR3nt: TGTGCCAGTAGTATTTCGACAGGGGGACGAGCTTTCTTT
CDR3aa: CASSISTGGRAFF

v_gene: TRBV27
j_gene: TRBJ2-3
abundance: -
d_gene: TRBD1
CDR3nt: TGTGCCGCCTCAACAGGGGGCGCGGGAGATACGCAGTATTTT
CDR3aa: CAASTGGAGDTQYF

v_gene: TRBV25-1
j_gene: TRBJ2-1
abundance: -
d_gene: TRBD2
CDR3nt: TGTGCCAGCACAGGGACTAGCCGGAGCTCCTACAATGAGCAGTTCTTC
CDR3aa: CASTGTSRSSYNEQFF

v_gene: TRBV7-3
j_gene: TRBJ2-1
abundance: many
d_gene: TRBD2
CDR3nt: TGTGCCAGCAGCAGAAGCGGGGGGGTCAATGAGCAGTTCTTC
CDR3aa: CASSRSGGVNEQFF

v_gene: TRBV25-1
j_gene: TRBJ2-1
abundance: -
d_gene: TRBD2
CDR3nt: TGTGCCAGCAGTGATGGGGGAGGGTTCTACAATGAGCAGTTCTTC
CDR3aa: CASSDGGGFYNEQFF

v_gene: TRBV27
j_gene: TRBJ1-5
abundance: -
d_gene: -
CDR3nt: TGTGCCAGCAGTTTACAACAGGGATACCAGCCCCAGCATTTT
CDR3aa: CASSLQQGYQPQHF

v_gene: TRBV6-2/TRBV6-3
j_gene: TRBJ2-1
abundance: -
d_gene: -
CDR3nt: TGTGCCAGCAGCCTCACTAGTTTACCGAACAATGAGCAGTTCTTC
CDR3aa: CASSLTSLPNNEQFF

v_gene: TRBV9
j_gene: TRBJ1-1
abundance: once
d_gene: -
CDR3nt: TGTGCCAGCAGCGTTGAGGGGGTGAACACTGAAGCTTTCTTT
CDR3aa: CASSVEGVNTEAFF

v_gene: TRBV28
j_gene: TRBJ2-7
abundance: once
d_gene: TRBD1
CDR3nt: TGTGCCAGCAGTTTATCGACAGGGGATGCTTACGAGCAGTACTTC
CDR3aa: CASSLSTGDAYEQYF

v_gene: TRBV2
j_gene: TRBJ2-3
abundance: -
d_gene: -
CDR3nt: TGTGCCAGCAGTGAGGGGACTCTCATCTACACAGATACGCAGTATTTT
CDR3aa: CASSEGTLIYTDTQYF

v_gene: TRBV10-3
j_gene: TRBJ2-1
abundance: few
d_gene: TRBD1
CDR3nt: TGTGCCATCAGTGAGGTCTGGACAGGCGGTGGTAATGAGCAGTTCTTC
CDR3aa: CAISEVWTGGGNEQFF

v_gene: TRBV2
j_gene: TRBJ2-1
abundance: -
d_gene: TRBD2
CDR3nt: TGTGCCAGCAGTGCGGGGGGCTCCTACAATGAGCAGTTCTTC
CDR3aa: CASSAGGSYNEQFF

v_gene: TRBV5-1
j_gene: TRBJ2-1
abundance: -
d_gene: TRBD2
CDR3nt: TGCGCCAGCAGCGCTACCGGGACTAGCGGGAGCGGTGAGCAGTTCTTC
CDR3aa: CASSATGTSGSGEQFF

v_gene: TRBV3-1/TRBV3-2
j_gene: TRBJ1-2
abundance: -
d_gene: TRBD1
CDR3nt: TGTGCCAGCAGCCCAACCCCGGGACAGCTAATCAGTAAGGGCTACACCTTC
CDR3aa: CASSPTPGQLISKGYTF

v_gene: TRBV2
j_gene: TRBJ1-2
abundance: many
d_gene: -
CDR3nt: TGTGCCAGCAGTGAAAGGGGGAACTATGGCTACACCTTC
CDR3aa: CASSERGNYGYTF

v_gene: TRBV9
j_gene: TRBJ2-3
abundance: -
d_gene: -
CDR3nt: TGTGCCAGCAGCCCCTCCGAGATCCGCACAGATACGCAGTATTTT
CDR3aa: CASSPSEIRTDTQYF

v_gene: TRBV11-3
j_gene: TRBJ1-1
abundance: few
d_gene: TRBD1
CDR3nt: TGTGCCAGCAGCTTATCGGGACAGGGAAACACTGAAGCTTTCTTT
CDR3aa: CASSLSGQGNTEAFF

v_gene: TRBV6-5
j_gene: TRBJ1-1
abundance: -
d_gene: -
CDR3nt: TGTGCCAGCAGTTACTCGGTCCTTCGGACTGAAGCTTTCTTT
CDR3aa: CASSYSVLRTEAFF

v_gene: TRBV28
j_gene: TRBJ1-2
abundance: -
d_gene: TRBD1
CDR3nt: TGTGCCGACTCTACAGGGGAAGGCTATGGCTACACCTTC
CDR3aa: CADSTGEGYGYTF

v_gene: TRBV6-2/TRBV6-3
j_gene: TRBJ2-2
abundance: -
d_gene: TRBD1
CDR3nt: TGTGCCAGCAGTGACGACAGGGTCATCGGGGAGCTGTTTTTT
CDR3aa: CASSDDRVIGELFF

v_gene: TRBV30
j_gene: TRBJ2-2
abundance: -
d_gene: -
CDR3nt: TGTGCCTGGAGTATCGGGGCGAACACCGGGGAGCTGTTTTTT
CDR3aa: CAWSIGANTGELFF

v_gene: TRBV9
j_gene: TRBJ2-1
abundance: few
d_gene: TRBD2
CDR3nt: TGTGCCAGCAGCGTACACGCTAGCGGGGGGGGGAAGGACAATGAGCAGTTCTTC
CDR3aa: CASSVHASGGGKDNEQFF

v_gene: TRBV6-1
j_gene: TRBJ2-2
abundance: -
d_gene: TRBD2
CDR3nt: TGTGCCAGCAGTGAGACTAGCGGGAGTGGAACCGGGGAGCTGTTTTTT
CDR3aa: CASSETSGSGTGELFF

v_gene: TRBV7-9
j_gene: TRBJ2-4
abundance: once
d_gene: TRBD2
CDR3nt: TGTGCCAGCAGACAAGGGACTAGCGGGAGGGCGGGCGCCAAAAACATTCAGTACTTC
CDR3aa: CASRQGTSGRAGAKNIQYF